A selection of T cell receptor beta chains follows, all from one sample in a study of T-cell reconstitution after alpha-beta-depleted transplantation in children. One entry per CDR3 protein results from TCRdb running MiXCR on the PCR reads. This sample has hundreds of thousands of distinct CDR3 sequences, with around 17% found just once. Sequencing was performed on PBMCs from the stem cell graft donor, taken from the stem cell graft. These TCRs come from a human donor who donated a stem cell graft to a child with acute lymphoblastic leukemia. Each CDR3 is given with its conserved first and last residue. D genes are given only for firm matches. Not all rows give a size; the values are once, few, many and, for expanded clones, a class.

>TRBV9|TRBJ1-2|-|-
CASSGENYGYTF
TGTGCCAGCAGCGGAGAAAACTATGGCTACACCTTC
>TRBV6-1|TRBJ1-3|-|few
CASSDTAYSGNTIYF
TGTGCCAGCAGTGACACAGCCTACTCTGGAAACACCATATATTTT
>TRBV14|TRBJ2-3|-|-
CASSQVYADTQYF
TGTGCCAGCAGCCAAGTGTACGCAGATACGCAGTATTTT
>TRBV20-1|TRBJ1-2|-|few
CSARGAGLSYGYTF
TGCAGTGCTAGAGGCGCAGGTTTAAGCTATGGCTACACCTTC
>TRBV11-1|TRBJ2-6|TRBD1|-
CASSLASLTGVISGANVLTF
TGTGCCAGCAGCTTAGCCTCTCTGACAGGGGTAATCTCTGGGGCCAACGTCCTGACTTTC
>TRBV11-2|TRBJ2-1|TRBD2|-
CASSFTSGSNNEQFF
TGTGCCAGCAGCTTTACTAGCGGGAGCAACAATGAGCAGTTCTTC
>TRBV2|TRBJ2-5|-|-
CASSEGLSVGETQYF
TGTGCCAGCAGTGAAGGCCTATCGGTCGGAGAGACCCAGTACTTC
>TRBV29-1|TRBJ2-7|TRBD1|few
CSVDFPGTGGYEQYF
TGCAGCGTTGACTTCCCCGGGACAGGGGGCTACGAGCAGTACTTC
>TRBV20-1|TRBJ2-3|TRBD2|-
CSARDSFGRGGDTQYF
TGCAGTGCTAGAGATAGCTTCGGGAGGGGAGGAGATACGCAGTATTTT
>TRBV30|TRBJ1-5|-|-
CAWSVRPEQPQHF
TGTGCCTGGAGTGTACGCCCGGAGCAGCCCCAGCATTTT
>TRBV13|TRBJ1-2|TRBD1|few
CASSLDGTGGESYGYTF
TGTGCCAGCAGCTTAGACGGGACAGGGGGCGAGAGCTATGGCTACACCTTC
>TRBV29-1|TRBJ1-1|-|few
CSAQGPKNTEAFF
TGCAGCGCCCAGGGGCCCAAGAACACTGAAGCTTTCTTT
>TRBV20-1|TRBJ1-1|-|few
CSALRTREAFF
TGCAGTGCCTTGAGGACCCGAGAGGCTTTCTTT
>TRBV5-1|TRBJ1-1|-|few
CASSLLGIDEAFF
TGCGCCAGCAGCTTGCTAGGGATTGATGAAGCTTTCTTT
>TRBV7-3|TRBJ1-2|TRBD1|-
CASRATPTGGVGYTF
TGTGCCAGCAGAGCAACTCCGACAGGGGGGGTCGGCTACACCTTC
>TRBV9|TRBJ2-1|TRBD1|few
CASSRSGQSYNEQFF
TGTGCCAGCAGCCGCTCGGGACAGTCTTACAATGAGCAGTTCTTC
>TRBV12-3/TRBV12-4|TRBJ1-1|-|few
CASSLQMGVVGEAFF
TGTGCCAGCAGTCTCCAGATGGGGGTGGTTGGTGAAGCTTTCTTT
>TRBV7-2|TRBJ1-1|-|-
CASSFGGLSRENTEAFF
TGTGCCAGCAGCTTCGGGGGGTTAAGTCGGGAGAACACTGAAGCTTTCTTT
>TRBV5-6|TRBJ2-7|TRBD2|-
CAMGAGLVYEQYF
TGTGCCATGGGCGCCGGACTAGTCTACGAGCAGTACTTC
>TRBV9|TRBJ2-7|TRBD2|-
CASSVGTGGVFEQYF
TGTGCCAGCAGCGTGGGTACGGGAGGGGTTTTCGAGCAGTACTTC
>TRBV15|TRBJ2-7|-|few
CATSRDSSGEQYF
TGTGCCACCAGCAGAGACTCTAGTGGCGAGCAGTACTTC
>TRBV5-5|TRBJ2-7|-|few
CASSLRGDTYEQYF
TGTGCCAGCAGCTTGAGAGGCGACACCTACGAGCAGTACTTC
>TRBV11-2|TRBJ2-1|-|-
CASSLESVFGGTQGQFF
TGTGCCAGCAGCTTAGAAAGCGTGTTTGGCGGGACGCAAGGGCAGTTCTTC
>TRBV29-1|TRBJ2-1|-|-
CSVAPSTRFDNEQFF
TGCAGCGTTGCCCCCTCGACTAGATTCGACAATGAGCAGTTCTTC
>TRBV20-1|TRBJ2-4|-|-
CSAREAGVDIQYF
TGCAGTGCTAGGGAGGCCGGGGTGGACATTCAGTACTTC
>TRBV20-1|TRBJ1-2|-|-
CSARFTGDNYGYTF
TGCAGTGCTAGGTTCACAGGAGACAACTATGGCTACACCTTC
>TRBV9|TRBJ1-2|-|-
CASSSGTSGIYGYTF
TGTGCCAGCAGTTCCGGGACCTCGGGAATCTATGGCTACACCTTC
>TRBV7-9|TRBJ2-5|TRBD2|few
CASSFPGLAEGQETQYF
TGTGCCAGCAGCTTTCCGGGACTAGCGGAGGGTCAAGAGACCCAGTACTTC
>TRBV29-1|TRBJ2-1|-|-
CSARTASSYNEQFF
TGCAGCGCCAGGACTGCCAGCTCCTACAATGAGCAGTTCTTC
>TRBV4-1|TRBJ2-2|TRBD2|-
CASSQGTGTSLWELFF
TGCGCCAGCAGCCAAGGAACAGGGACTAGTCTATGGGAGCTGTTTTTT
>TRBV5-1|TRBJ1-1|-|-
CASSLAGKHTEAFF
TGCGCCAGCAGCTTGGCCGGAAAACACACTGAAGCTTTCTTT
>TRBV27|TRBJ2-5|TRBD1|few
CASSASPRGPTQYF
TGTGCCAGCAGTGCCTCCCCGAGGGGGCCAACCCAGTACTTC
>TRBV15|TRBJ2-5|-|-
CATGQPGEGQETQYF
TGTGCCACTGGACAACCAGGGGAGGGGCAAGAGACCCAGTACTTC
>TRBV5-1|TRBJ2-7|TRBD1|-
CASSFGQGADEQYF
TGCGCCAGCAGCTTCGGACAGGGGGCAGATGAGCAGTACTTC
>TRBV11-2|TRBJ1-1|TRBD1|-
CASRQTGGLNTEAFF
TGTGCCAGCAGACAAACAGGGGGTTTAAACACTGAAGCTTTCTTT
>TRBV19|TRBJ1-2|-|-
CASSIGPTAGTNYGYTF
TGTGCCAGTAGTATAGGTCCAACGGCCGGGACAAACTATGGCTACACCTTC
>TRBV6-4|TRBJ2-1|-|-
CASSPTPDYNEQFF
TGTGCCAGCAGTCCCACTCCGGACTACAATGAGCAGTTCTTC
>TRBV20-1|TRBJ1-1|-|few
CSARPDENTEAFF
TGCAGTGCTAGACCGGATGAGAATACTGAAGCTTTCTTT
>TRBV6-5|TRBJ2-3|TRBD1|few
CASSSLRPQGARTDTQYF
TGTGCCAGCAGTTCCCTGAGGCCCCAGGGGGCGCGCACAGATACGCAGTATTTT
>TRBV6-2/TRBV6-3|TRBJ2-7|TRBD2|few
CASSLTRDVGLAPIHYEQYF
TGTGCCAGCAGCTTAACGCGCGATGTAGGACTAGCGCCAATTCACTACGAGCAGTACTTC
>TRBV29-1|TRBJ1-5|TRBD1|-
CSTRQGNQPQHF
TGCAGCACCCGACAGGGGAATCAGCCCCAGCATTTT
>TRBV20-1|TRBJ1-6|-|few
CSARVQRNSPLHF
TGCAGTGCTAGAGTACAGCGTAATTCACCCCTCCACTTT
>TRBV6-6|TRBJ2-1|-|few
CASGDSSYNEQFF
TGTGCCAGCGGTGACTCCTCCTACAATGAGCAGTTCTTC
>TRBV9|TRBJ1-1|-|few
CASGQSRTDTEAFF
TGTGCCAGTGGACAGTCGAGAACGGACACTGAAGCTTTCTTT
>TRBV20-1|TRBJ2-5|TRBD1|few
CSARPRQGYQETQYF
TGCAGTGCTAGGCCCCGACAGGGGTACCAAGAGACCCAGTACTTC
>TRBV13|TRBJ2-1|TRBD2|few
CASSFSGRTNEQFF
TGTGCCAGCAGCTTTAGCGGGAGGACCAATGAGCAGTTCTTC
>TRBV3-1|TRBJ1-1|-|-
CASTKTSGNTEAFF
TGTGCCAGCACGAAGACCTCAGGGAACACTGAAGCTTTCTTT
>TRBV5-5|TRBJ2-7|-|few
CASSWNNPYEQYF
TGTGCCAGCAGCTGGAACAATCCCTACGAGCAGTACTTC
>TRBV9|TRBJ2-7|-|-
CASSPRTGKLDEQYF
TGTGCCAGCAGCCCCCGAACCGGGAAATTGGACGAGCAGTACTTC
>TRBV20-1|TRBJ2-7|-|-
CSARVRSSSYEQYF
TGCAGTGCTAGAGTACGGAGTAGCTCCTACGAGCAGTACTTC
>TRBV5-1|TRBJ2-1|-|-
CASSLGVAKNNEQFF
TGCGCCAGCAGCTTGGGGGTAGCTAAGAACAATGAGCAGTTCTTC
>TRBV6-1|TRBJ1-1|-|-
CASRNDRTMNTEAFF
TGTGCCAGCAGGAACGACAGGACTATGAACACTGAAGCTTTCTTT
>TRBV5-1|TRBJ2-5|-|once
CASSLGVPKETQYF
TGCGCCAGCAGCTTGGGCGTACCTAAAGAGACCCAGTACTTC
>TRBV3-1|TRBJ2-3|-|few
CASSQERPGITDTQYF
TGTGCCAGCAGCCAAGAGCGGCCTGGGATCACAGATACGCAGTATTTT
>TRBV29-1|TRBJ2-4|TRBD2|few
CSVAGTSGRNIQYF
TGCAGCGTCGCCGGGACTAGCGGGAGGAACATTCAGTACTTC
>TRBV6-1|TRBJ1-1|-|few
CASDPDSRNTEAFF
TGTGCCAGCGACCCGGACTCAAGGAACACTGAAGCTTTCTTT
>TRBV7-3|TRBJ2-3|-|few
CASSLMGFVTDTQYF
TGTGCCAGCAGCTTAATGGGCTTTGTCACAGATACGCAGTATTTT
>TRBV12-3/TRBV12-4|TRBJ1-1|-|few
CASSIRGNTEAFF
TGTGCCAGCAGTATCAGGGGGAACACTGAAGCTTTCTTT
>TRBV5-1|TRBJ2-7|-|few
CASSLRRGRPGEQYF
TGCGCCAGCAGCTTGAGAAGGGGTCGTCCTGGCGAGCAGTACTTC
>TRBV6-1|TRBJ2-7|TRBD2|few
CASSDWELAGDEQYF
TGTGCCAGCAGTGATTGGGAACTAGCGGGAGACGAGCAGTACTTC